Listed here are 32 T cell receptor beta chains from one sample, sequenced in a study of molecular identifiers for immune sequencing clone quantification. From the PCR reads, TCRdb called clonotypes with MiXCR, one entry per CDR3 protein. The sample records some 590,000 distinct CDR3 sequences, 25% being singletons. Sequenced material: naive CD8+ T cells from blood, with Jurkat cell RNA spiked in. Stated subset: FACS-sorted CD8+CD4-CCR7+CD45RA+ naive T cells. Receptors were obtained from a human donor in good health. Some libraries in this study had Jurkat cell RNA spiked in.

The J gene is TRBJ2-5, the V gene TRBV12-3 or TRBV12-4; D not certain. There are 14 residues in the CDR3. V lost 5 bases and J lost 2, with 12 bases in between. This CDR3 is CASSKPGSQETQYF. As DNA, the CDR3 is TGTGCCAGCAGTAAGCCGGGCTCACAAGAGACCCAGTACTTC.

As regards this clonotype: With a much larger clone just one base away, this may be a read error. The chain couples TRBV11-1 to TRBJ1-1, with D possibly matching TRBD1 (5 bases). In germline, CDR1 is SGHAT, CDR2 FQDESV (reference sequence). V dropped 8 bases and J dropped 1 base, with 11 bases sitting between them. This CDR3 region has 13 residues. CDR3 region: CASGIGQNTEAFF. The CDR3 nucleotides are TGTGCCAGCGGCATTGGACAGAACACTGAAGCTTTCTTT.

A few counts support this clonotype. The chain has TRBV4-1 and TRBJ2-3, with TRBD2 identical over 7 bases. Trimming cost V 0 bases and J 0 bases; bases outside gene matches: 6. Per germline, CDR1 MGHRA and CDR2 YSYEKL. The length of the CDR3 is 17 residues. CDR3 DNA: TGCGCCAGCAGCCAAGATGCGGGAGCTCCTAGCACAGATACGCAGTATTTT. It is translated as CASSQDAGAPSTDTQYF.

This clonotype was picked up many times. This chain connects TRBV27 to TRBJ2-7; TRBD1 or TRBD2 may be the D gene (5 bases each). The V and J ends lost 4 bases and 9 bases respectively, with 10 bases between them. CDR1 and CDR2 from the germline V gene are MNHEY and SMNVEV (reference sequence). The length of the CDR3 is 11 residues. CDR3 in DNA: TGTGCCAGCAGTTCATCAGGGAGGCAGTACTTC. Amino acid sequence: CASSSSGRQYF.

This clonotype has more than one count but fewer than ten. The chain links TRBV7-9 to TRBJ2-7; 7 bases match TRBD2. The V gene's germline CDR1 is SEHNR and CDR2 FQNEAQ (reference sequence). The V gene end was trimmed by 4 bases and the J gene end by 5 bases; junction bases not matched to a gene: 11. This CDR3 spans 15 amino acids. CDR3 in amino acids: CASSSRLAPSNEQYF. The DNA of the CDR3 is TGTGCCAGCAGCTCCAGACTAGCCCCCTCTAACGAGCAGTACTTC.

The chain couples TRBV5-6 to TRBJ1-1; no firm D call. Germline lookup yields CDR1 SGHDT and CDR2 YYEEEE. The CDR3 spans 14 residues. The V and J ends lost 3 bases and 11 bases respectively, with 20 bases between them. The CDR3: CASSSFVMEDLAFF. In DNA form, the CDR3 reads TGTGCCAGCAGCTCTTTCGTGATGGAGGACCTCGCTTTCTTT.

Note on this clonotype: A much more abundant neighbour one base away suggests this may be a read error. This CDR3 fails to terminate in the conserved phenylalanine or tryptophan, so it likely reflects a read error. J is TRBJ2-3 and V is TRBV7-9; D is uncertain. CDR1 is SEHNR and CDR2 is FQNEAQ in the germline V gene (reference sequence). CDR3 size: 15 residues. V was cut by 7 bases and J by 6 bases, with 20 bases left in between. CDR3 loop: CASIAPEAVLDTQYL. CDR3 coding DNA: TGTGCCAGCATCGCCCCCGAGGCGGTACTGGATACGCAGTATCTT.

V is TRBV4-3 and J is TRBJ1-1; D not resolved. CDR1 is LGHNA, CDR2 YSLEER, per germline. The CDR3 runs 17 residues. Deletions cut 0 bases from V and 1 base from J, with 15 bases between. CDR3 sequence reads: CASSQDLGRDGNTEAFF. In nucleotides, the CDR3 is TGCGCCAGCAGCCAAGATCTGGGCCGCGATGGGAACACTGAAGCTTTCTTT.

In the case of this clonotype: Compared with germline, one end of the junction differs, possibly owing to a read error. The rearrangement uses TRBV6-2 or TRBV6-3 and TRBJ1-1; D is undetermined. The CDR3 sequence is 12 residues long. CDR1 is MNHEY, CDR2 SVGEGT, per germline. The CDR3 region is CASSYGPGEASF. The CDR3 nucleotides are TGTGCCAGCAGTTACGGTCCAGGTGAAGCTTCCTTT.

Ten or more counts support this clonotype. V gene TRBV20-1 combines with J gene TRBJ1-1; a weak D match, TRBD1 (5 bases). The V and J ends lost 6 bases and 4 bases respectively, with 12 bases between them. CDR3 size: 12 residues. Germline V gene lookup returns CDR1 DFQATT and CDR2 SNEGSKA (reference sequence). The CDR3 loop reads CSAEGLSTEAFF. CDR3 coding DNA: TGCAGTGCCGAGGGACTCTCCACTGAAGCTTTCTTT.

The CDR3 loop is CASSQDETRKYYGYTF. The CDR3 DNA reads as TGCGCCAGCAGCCAAGACGAAACACGAAAGTACTATGGCTACACCTTC. This chain links TRBV4-1 with TRBJ1-2; the D is unclear. The V gene lost 0 bases and the J gene lost 3 bases, with 14 bases spanning the gap. CDR1 MGHRA and CDR2 YSYEKL come from the germline V gene. This CDR3 is built from 16 residues.

This chain links TRBV4-1 with TRBJ1-1; no reliable D call. Trimming removed 4 bases at V and 3 bases at J, with 18 bases between. The CDR3 covers 16 residues. Germline V CDR1 and CDR2: MGHRA, YSYEKL. The CDR3 DNA follows: TGCGCCAGCAGCCGGAGGCCAGGAAGGGCGGACACTGAAGCTTTCTTT. It codes for CASSRRPGRADTEAFF.

A word on this clonotype: Just one base apart from a much larger clone, this may be a read error. This chain connects TRBV29-1 to TRBJ2-7; TRBD1 might be the D (6 bases). The CDR3 runs 13 residues. The germline V gene encodes CDR1 SQVTM and CDR2 ANQGSEA. CDR3 sequence (DNA): TGCAGCGCAGATCCGGGACATGGTGCCGAGCGGTACTTC. Translated: CSADPGHGAERYF.

The chain combines TRBV4-3 with TRBJ2-7; D is tentatively TRBD1 or TRBD2 (5 bases each). This CDR3 has 14 amino acids. Trimming left V 4 bases short and J 1 base short, with 11 bases between. The germline V gene has CDR1 LGHNA and CDR2 YSLEER. CDR3 sequence (DNA): TGCGCCAGCAGCCCCGGGACCCAGTCCTACGAGCAGTACTTC. Translated: CASSPGTQSYEQYF.

The chain recombines TRBV5-6 with TRBJ1-4; D is undetermined. The ends were cut back, 1 base at V and 4 bases at J, with 5 bases in the middle. This CDR3 spans 13 amino acids. Germline loops: CDR1 SGHDT, CDR2 YYEEEE. This CDR3 reads CASSLFDNEKLFF. The CDR3 DNA follows: TGTGCCAGCAGCTTGTTTGATAATGAAAAACTGTTTTTT. Looking up the rest from reference TRBV5-6 and TRBJ1-4 gives the full variable domain: DAGVTQSPTHLIKTRGQQVTLRCSPKSGHDTVSWYQQALGQGPQFIFQYYEEEERQRGNFPDRFSGHQFPNYSSELNVNALLLGDSALYLCASSLFDNEKLFFGSGTQLSVL.

This clonotype appeared many times. DNA for the CDR3: TGTGCCAGCAGTTTAGCGCTCCCAGATACGCAGTATTTT. Protein: CASSLALPDTQYF. The rearrangement uses TRBV12-3 or TRBV12-4 and TRBJ2-3; no definite D call. There are 13 residues in the CDR3. Trimming took 0 bases from V and 4 from J, leaving 5 bases between them.

Worth noting for this clonotype: A read error may be the cause here, since a much bigger clone is one base away. The CDR3 region is CASSFAAGAQEPQYF. Written as DNA, the CDR3 is TGTGCCAGCAGCTTCGCAGCGGGAGCCCAAGAGCCCCAGTACTTC. The chain uses TRBV13 and TRBJ2-5; 8 bases line up with TRBD2. Germline-derived CDR1 and CDR2 are PRHDT and FYEKMQ (reference sequence). This CDR3 is built from 15 residues. The whole variable domain, filled in from reference TRBV13 and TRBJ2-5, reads AAGVIQSPRHLIKEKRETATLKCYPIPRHDTVYWYQQGPGQDPQFLISFYEKMQSDKGSIPDRFSAQQFSDYHSELNMSSLELGDSALYFCASSFAAGAQEPQYFGPGTRLLVL.

For this clonotype: Since the CDR3 does not end with the conserved phenylalanine or tryptophan, this likely comes from a read error. The chain combines TRBV27 with TRBJ2-7, with a tentative D call TRBD1 (5 bases). Trimming removed 2 bases at V and 5 bases at J, with 13 bases between. CDR1 and CDR2 from the germline V gene are MNHEY and SMNVEV (reference sequence). The CDR3 spans 14 residues. The CDR3 DNA follows: TGTGCCAGCAGTTTAGGCGCTGGGGCGGACGAGCAGTACCTC. This gives the protein CASSLGAGADEQYL.

Concerning this clonotype itself: One end of the junction does not line up with germline, which may come from a read error. The chain combines TRBV24-1 with TRBJ2-2; D is possibly TRBD1 (6 bases). CDR3 length equals 12 residues. Germline V lookup: CDR1 KGHDR, CDR2 SFDVKD. CDR3 in amino acids: CATRGDTGELLF. CDR3 in DNA: TGTGCCACCAGGGGGGACACCGGGGAGCTGCTTTTT.

There are a few counts of this clonotype. The chain carries TRBV5-4 and TRBJ2-7; TRBD2 agrees at 14 bases. V lost 3 bases and J lost 9; bases outside the gene matches: 14. This CDR3 region has 17 residues. From germline, CDR1 is SGHNT and CDR2 YYREEE (reference sequence). The CDR3: CASSSSLVGLAGEGQYF. The CDR3 nucleotides read TGTGCCAGCAGCTCCTCCCTTGTGGGACTAGCGGGAGAGGGGCAGTACTTC.

The V call is TRBV4-3, the J call TRBJ2-7; 12 nucleotides match TRBD2. This CDR3 is built from 16 residues. From germline, CDR1 is LGHNA and CDR2 YSLEER. J gave up 4 bases and V 6 bases, and 10 bases lay outside the gene matches. The CDR3 loop is CASRQLAGGPRYEQYF. In nucleotides, the CDR3 is TGCGCCAGCAGGCAGCTAGCGGGAGGGCCCAGGTACGAGCAGTACTTC.

This clonotype was seen repeatedly, ten times or more. The chain joins TRBV9 to TRBJ2-5; TRBD2 matches 8 bases. The CDR3 is 15 residues long. The trim removed 4 bases at V and 1 base at J, leaving 6 bases unmatched. Germline assignment: CDR1 SGDLS and CDR2 YYNGEE. The CDR3 nucleotides read TGTGCCAGCAGCCTTGGACTAGCCGCCCAAGAGACCCAGTACTTC. Translated: CASSLGLAAQETQYF.

This clonotype was counted at least ten times. The chain links TRBV12-3 or TRBV12-4 to TRBJ1-1, with D perhaps TRBD1 (5 bases). The CDR3 is 16 residues long. The V gene lost 2 bases and the J gene lost 3 bases, with 16 bases spanning the gap. The CDR3 coding sequence is TGTGCCAGCAGTTTAAGGAGGGGCGGTGAGGACACTGAAGCTTTCTTT. It codes for CASSLRRGGEDTEAFF.

Points on this clonotype: This may stem from a read error, because a much larger clone lies one nucleotide away. The chain carries TRBV4-3 and TRBJ1-2; TRBD1 agrees at 7 bases. The CDR3 consists of 16 residues. Per the germline V gene, CDR1 is LGHNA and CDR2 is YSLEER. CDR3 coding DNA: TGCACCAGCAGCCAATCAACAGGGGAATTATACTATGGCTACACCTTC. As protein: CTSSQSTGELYYGYTF.

The J gene is TRBJ2-7, the V gene TRBV30, with 9 nucleotides matching TRBD1. Germline loops: CDR1 GTSNPN, CDR2 SVGIG (reference sequence). The ends lost 2 bases at V and 6 bases at J; junction bases unmatched: 5. CDR3 size: 13 residues. Written as DNA, the CDR3 is TGTGCCTGGAGTTACAGGGGGCAGGGCGAGCAGTACTTC. Translated: CAWSYRGQGEQYF.

The V call is TRBV10-3, the J call TRBJ2-1; 9 bases fit TRBD2. Germline V lookup: CDR1 ENHRY, CDR2 SYGVKD. The CDR3 runs to 15 residues. The J segment lost 9 bases and the V segment lost 3 bases, leaving 9 bases of the junction unmatched. DNA for the CDR3: TGTGCCATCAGTGATGTGGCGGGAGGGCCGGGTGAGCAGTTCTTC. Its protein is CAISDVAGGPGEQFF.

As regards this clonotype: This sequence may be a read error, since a much larger clone differs from it by one base. The rearrangement uses TRBV7-2 and TRBJ2-5, with 8 bases lining up with TRBD1. The CDR3 runs 13 residues. In germline, CDR1 is SGHTA, CDR2 FQGNSA. The trim removed 9 bases at V and 2 bases at J, leaving 5 bases unmatched. The CDR3 region has the DNA TGTGCCAGGAGGAACAGGGGGCAAGAGACCCAGTACTTC. Amino acid sequence: CARRNRGQETQYF.

This clonotype was counted between two and nine times. J is TRBJ2-7 and V is TRBV6-2 or TRBV6-3; D is possibly TRBD1 (6 bases). Deletions cut 7 bases from V and 0 bases from J, with 22 bases between. CDR1 is MNHEY, CDR2 SVGEGT, per germline. This CDR3 spans 17 amino acids. For the CDR3, the DNA is TGTGCCAGCACCTACCAACCACGGACAGCTTCCTCCTACGAGCAGTACTTC. This sequence encodes CASTYQPRTASSYEQYF.

The chain combines TRBV27 with TRBJ1-5; D is undetermined. Germline lookup yields CDR1 MNHEY and CDR2 SMNVEV (reference sequence). This CDR3 comprises 15 residues. V was trimmed by 3 bases and J by 3 bases, leaving 12 bases between them. CDR3 amino acids: CASSFGGYNNQPQHF. The DNA for the CDR3 is TGTGCCAGCAGTTTTGGAGGATATAACAATCAGCCCCAGCATTTT.

The chain employs TRBV20-1 and TRBJ2-7, with unresolved D. The CDR3 is made up of 13 amino acids. In germline, CDR1 is DFQATT, CDR2 SNEGSKA (reference sequence). V gave up 3 bases and J gave up 0 bases, with 9 bases separating them. CDR3 sequence: CSASGPSSYEQYF. CDR3 DNA sequence: TGCAGTGCTAGCGGACCAAGCTCCTACGAGCAGTACTTC.

Ten or more counts support this clonotype. The chain carries TRBV6-1 and TRBJ2-3; unclear D gene. The CDR3 is 11 residues long. Trimming took 3 bases from V and 6 from J, leaving 4 bases between them. Germline V gene sequence: CDR1 MNHNS, CDR2 SASEGT. The CDR3 bases are TGTGCCAGCAGTGACGCTGATACGCAGTATTTT. Translation gives CASSDADTQYF.

This clonotype was observed a handful of times. J is TRBJ1-1 and V is TRBV6-1; D call uncertain. Germline CDR1 reads MNHNS; CDR2 reads SASEGT. The CDR3 has 12 amino acids. The germline V and J ends were trimmed by 8 bases and 6 bases, with 13 bases remaining between them. The CDR3 DNA reads as TGTGCCAGCGGCCACGCGTCGGCTGAAGCTTTCTTT. Translation gives CASGHASAEAFF.